Below, 12 T cell receptor beta chains from the same sample are listed, as sequenced in a study of cytomegalovirus exposure and HLA in healthy donors. The PCR ran on 60 Vbeta and 13 Jbeta primers. The method was immunoSEQ multiplex PCR; TCRdb's version includes in-frame clones alone and lacks a portion of them. The table includes about 59,000 clones, about 83% detected once. The sequenced material came from PBMCs. Every receptor here comes from a human donor in good health.

The chain has TRBV30 and TRBJ2-5; 8 nucleotides line up with TRBD1. Per the germline V gene, CDR1 is GTSNPN and CDR2 is SVGIG (reference sequence). V shed 1 base, J shed 7 bases, and the junction held 2 bases outside the gene matches. The CDR3 has 12 amino acids. This chain's CDR3 is CAWSGQGRTQYF. The CDR3 coding sequence is TGTGCCTGGAGTGGACAGGGGAGGACCCAGTACTTC.

This chain connects TRBV6-1 to TRBJ2-7, with 8 bases identical to TRBD1. The CDR3 runs to 14 residues. The germline V gene encodes CDR1 MNHNS and CDR2 SASEGT. V was pared by 2 bases and J by 3 bases, with 3 bases of the junction left unmatched. The CDR3 loop is CASSETTGGYEQYF. CDR3 bases: TGTGCCAGCAGTGAAACCACAGGGGGCTACGAGCAGTACTTC.

The chain couples TRBV7-8 to TRBJ2-1; 9 bases map to TRBD2. This CDR3 has 16 amino acids. After removal of 5 bases from V and 5 bases from J, the junction contained 10 bases not matched to a gene. Germline lookup yields CDR1 SGHVS and CDR2 FQNEAQ. The CDR3 coding sequence is TGTGCCAGCAGCGCTCGGCGGCTAGCGGGGAACAATGAGCAGTTCTTC. This sequence encodes CASSARRLAGNNEQFF.

V usage is TRBV19 and J usage is TRBJ2-1; 11 nucleotides match TRBD2. Germline V gene lookup returns CDR1 LNHDA and CDR2 SQIVND (reference sequence). This CDR3 spans 14 amino acids. Losses at the gene ends were 8 bases for V and 8 bases for J; bases not matched to a gene: 8. DNA of the CDR3: TGTGCCAGTCGCACTAGCGGGAGCTTAGATGAGCAGTTCTTC. Encoded protein: CASRTSGSLDEQFF.

This clone was observed a few times. V usage is TRBV30 and J usage is TRBJ1-2; a weak D match, TRBD1 (6 bases). Trimming shortened V by 5 bases and J by 2 bases, and 12 bases separated the two germline ends. Germline V lookup: CDR1 GTSNPN, CDR2 SVGIG (reference sequence). CDR3 length: 13 amino acids. CDR3 DNA sequence: TGTGCCTGGGACCTTACAGGGAACTATGGCTACACCTTC. Amino acids: CAWDLTGNYGYTF.

The CDR3 DNA reads TGTGCCAGCAGCCCCGACCTAGCGGAGAACAATGAGCAGTTCTTC. This encodes CASSPDLAENNEQFF. The V call is TRBV7-2, the J call TRBJ2-1, with TRBD2 matching over 7 bases. Germline V gene data show CDR1 as SGHTA and CDR2 as FQGNSA. The CDR3 totals 15 residues. The junction had 9 bases not matched to a gene; V was cut back by 5 bases and J by 5 bases.

This clone has a single count. The chain uses TRBV11-1 and TRBJ2-1, with 13 positions matching TRBD2. CDR3 length: 15 amino acids. The V and J ends lost 5 bases and 6 bases, in that order; junction bases with no gene match: 4. The germline gives CDR1 SGHAT, CDR2 FQDESV (reference sequence). The CDR3 is CASSHGTSGVNEQFF. CDR3 DNA: TGTGCCAGCAGCCACGGGACTAGCGGGGTCAATGAGCAGTTCTTC. Drawing the rest from reference TRBV11-1 and TRBJ2-1, the complete variable domain is EAEVAQSPRYKITEKSQAVAFWCDPISGHATLYWYRQILGQGPELLVQFQDESVVDDSQLPKDRFSAERLKGVDSTLKIQPAELGDSAMYLCASSHGTSGVNEQFFGPGTRLTVL.

The genes are TRBV10-2 and TRBJ2-7, with D tentatively TRBD1 (5 bases). The germline V gene has CDR1 WSHSY and CDR2 SAAADI. CDR3 length equals 14 residues. Trimming removed 5 bases at V and 1 base at J, with 12 bases between. The CDR3 reads CASSPSRGSYEQYF. CDR3 coding DNA: TGCGCCAGCAGTCCGTCTAGGGGATCCTACGAGCAGTACTTC.

The chain uses TRBV28 and TRBJ2-7, with TRBD2 matching over 12 bases. The CDR3 covers 14 residues. Trimming removed 0 bases from V and 6 bases from J; junction bases left unmatched: 0. Germline V gene data show CDR1 as MDHEN and CDR2 as SYDVKM. The CDR3 bases are TGTGCCAGCAGTTTATGGACTAGCGGGAGCGAGCAGTACTTC. It specifies CASSLWTSGSEQYF.

The rearrangement joins TRBV5-6 to TRBJ1-2; a weak D match, TRBD1 (5 bases). This CDR3 has 16 residues. V gave up 0 bases and J gave up 4 bases, with 16 bases separating them. CDR1 SGHDT and CDR2 YYEEEE come from the germline V gene. CDR3 nucleotides: TGTGCCAGCAGCTTGGAGATTTGGGGCAGTCCCTATGGCTACACCTTC. Protein sequence: CASSLEIWGSPYGYTF.

There are a few counts of this clone. The chain couples TRBV5-1 to TRBJ2-7; TRBD2 aligns across 8 bases. Looked up from germline, CDR1 is SGHRS and CDR2 is YFSETQ. The CDR3 runs 15 residues. With 7 bases clipped from V and 3 bases from J, the junction kept 12 bases outside the gene matches. Here the CDR3 reads CASRLSGGDFYEQYF. The CDR3 DNA sequence: TGCGCCAGCCGATTAAGCGGGGGCGACTTCTACGAGCAGTACTTC.

The chain uses TRBV7-4 and TRBJ1-4; D gene uncertain. Germline CDR1 is SGHVT and CDR2 is SQSDAQ. CDR3 length: 12 amino acids. The V end lost 9 bases, the J end lost 5 bases, and 10 bases lay between the germline ends. The chain's CDR3 is CARYRYNEKLFF. CDR3 bases: TGTGCCAGATACAGATACAATGAAAAACTGTTTTTT.